This T cell receptor (beta chain) was observed in a study of cytomegalovirus exposure and HLA in healthy donors. Method: immunoSEQ multiplex PCR; TCRdb's copy keeps in-frame clones and lacks some. The table records fewer than 200,000 clones, about 90% of them present only once. The length of the CDR3 is 14 residues. Germline CDR1 reads MNHEY; CDR2 reads SVGAGI. V was shortened by 0 bases and J by 4 bases, with 10 bases between the two germline ends. The sample was PBMCs. This chain links TRBV6-5 with TRBJ2-7, with D possibly TRBD1 on 5 matching bases. The source is a woman aged 18-30 years in good health and CMV-seropositive. In DNA form, the CDR3 reads TGTGCCAGCAGTTACTCGGCGAGGACATACGAGCAGTACTTC. Protein sequence: CASSYSARTYEQYF.